Listed here is a single T cell receptor beta chain. Its antigen is currently unknown. The CDR3 sequence is 14 residues long. Germline loops: CDR1 SGHAT, CDR2 FQNNGV. Trimming removed 1 base at V and 5 bases at J, with 9 bases between. The method was immunoSEQ multiplex PCR; TCRdb's version includes in-frame clones alone and lacks a portion of them. Among about 3,500 clones listed, 70% to 90% were seen once. The sample comes from a study of neoadjuvant nivolumab and ipilimumab in lung cancer. Findings and limits, study-wide: Pretherapy blood TCR richness correlated positively with resected tumor richness. TCR clonality did not significantly correlate with pathologic tumor regression.

The sequencing used tumor tissue, collected after neoadjuvant nivolumab, alone or with ipilimumab, at or shortly before surgery. The sequence derives from an adult with non-small cell lung cancer. The chain combines TRBV11-2 with TRBJ2-1; TRBD2 might be the D (5 bases). CDR3 sequence: CASSLAGTNNEQFF. The CDR3 DNA is TGTGCCAGCAGCTTAGCGGGAACCAACAATGAGCAGTTCTTC.